A selection of T cell receptor beta chains follows, all from one sample in a study of preoperative IRX-2 immunotherapy in early breast cancer. TCRdb's copy holds only in-frame clones and misses some; the assay was immunoSEQ multiplex PCR. The data hold tens of thousands of clones, with nearly 90% observed a single time. This specimen was acquired from a patient treated with IRX-2 immunotherapy. These receptor sequences come from a human donor with breast cancer. The CDR3 runs from the conserved cysteine through the conserved F or W. D genes are given only for firm matches. Only part of the rows carry a size: once, few, many, or a class if the clone is expanded.

CDR3nt	CDR3aa	abundance	len	d_gene	v_gene	j_gene
TGTGCCAGCAGCCCCCGGCTAGCGGGGGCCGAGCAGTACTTC	CASSPRLAGAEQYF	-	14	TRBD2	TRBV7-2	TRBJ2-7
TGTGCCAGTAGTAATCCAGGGTTGGGCGCCACAGATACGCAGTATTTT	CASSNPGLGATDTQYF	-	16	-	TRBV19	TRBJ2-3
TGCGCCAGCAGCCAGGTGGGGGCCTCTAATGAGCAGTTCTTC	CASSQVGASNEQFF	-	14	-	TRBV4-1	TRBJ2-1
TGTGCCAGCAGCCAAGTTGGGGGGCGCTTGAACACCGGGGAGCTGTTTTTT	CASSQVGGRLNTGELFF	-	17	-	TRBV4-2	TRBJ2-2
TGTGCCAGCAGCTTAGGGGGACAGGGGCCAGGGCCCCAGCATTTT	CASSLGGQGPGPQHF	-	15	TRBD1	TRBV7-2	TRBJ1-5
TGCGCCAGCAGTGACGGCCCCTACGAGCAGTACTTC	CASSDGPYEQYF	-	12	-	TRBV10-2	TRBJ2-7
TGTGCCACCAGCAGGGGGGCGCTGGACACTGAAGCTTTCTTT	CATSRGALDTEAFF	few	14	-	TRBV15	TRBJ1-1
TGCGCCAGCAGCTCTGCAGGGGGCCACGGAGATACGCAGTATTTT	CASSSAGGHGDTQYF	-	15	TRBD1	TRBV5-1	TRBJ2-3
TGTGCCAGCAGCTTGACTAGCGGGAGTAGCACCGGGGAGCTGTTTTTT	CASSLTSGSSTGELFF	-	16	TRBD2	TRBV5-4	TRBJ2-2
TGCGCCAGCAGCCAAGGGTTCGGCGGGGGAGTAACAGATACGCAGTATTTT	CASSQGFGGGVTDTQYF	-	17	TRBD2	TRBV4-3	TRBJ2-3
TGTGCCAGCAGCCTAGACAGGGGTTCTAATGAAAAACTGTTTTTT	CASSLDRGSNEKLFF	-	15	TRBD1	TRBV6-5	TRBJ1-4
TGCGCCAGCAGCTCACGACAGGGAGGGACCCAGTACTTC	CASSSRQGGTQYF	-	13	-	TRBV5-1	TRBJ2-5
TGTGCCAGCAGCCCCCATGACACTGAAGCTTTCTTT	CASSPHDTEAFF	-	12	-	TRBV6-1	TRBJ1-1
TGTGCCAGTAGTACGGGGGCCCCGAGTAATTCACCCCTCCACTTT	CASSTGAPSNSPLHF	-	15	-	TRBV19	TRBJ1-6
TGTGCCAGCAGATTAGCCGGGGCCAACGTCCTGACTTTC	CASRLAGANVLTF	-	13	-	TRBV7-2	TRBJ2-6
TGCGCCAGCAGCCTAAACCTACAGGGGTCGGAGACCCAGTACTTC	CASSLNLQGSETQYF	-	15	TRBD1	TRBV4-1	TRBJ2-5
TGCGCCAGCAGCCTAGGTACAACTAATGAAAAACTGTTTTTT	CASSLGTTNEKLFF	-	14	-	TRBV4-3	TRBJ1-4
TGTGCCATCCAGGGTTTCGGCTACACCTTC	CAIQGFGYTF	few	10	-	TRBV7-9	TRBJ1-2
TGCGCCAGCAGCTTCCCGGGACAGGGGGCTGAAGCTTTCTTT	CASSFPGQGAEAFF	-	14	TRBD1	TRBV5-1	TRBJ1-1
TGCGCCAGCAGCCACCTTCCCTTAGCGGGATCCTCCTACAATGAGCAGTTCTTC	CASSHLPLAGSSYNEQFF	-	18	TRBD2	TRBV4-1	TRBJ2-1
TGTGCCAGCAGCTTAATCGGTGGGGGAGTGCAAGGCTACACCTTC	CASSLIGGGVQGYTF	few	15	-	TRBV7-9	TRBJ1-2